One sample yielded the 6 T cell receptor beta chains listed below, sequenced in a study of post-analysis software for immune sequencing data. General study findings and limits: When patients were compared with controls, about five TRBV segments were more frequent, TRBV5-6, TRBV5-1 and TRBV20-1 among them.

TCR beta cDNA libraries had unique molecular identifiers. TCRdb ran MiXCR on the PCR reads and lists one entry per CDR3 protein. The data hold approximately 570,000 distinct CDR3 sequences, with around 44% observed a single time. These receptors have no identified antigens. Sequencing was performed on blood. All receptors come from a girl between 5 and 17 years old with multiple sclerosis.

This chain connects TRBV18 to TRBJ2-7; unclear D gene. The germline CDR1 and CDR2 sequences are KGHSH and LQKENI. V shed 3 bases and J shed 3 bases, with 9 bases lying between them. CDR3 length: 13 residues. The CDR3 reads CASSPVKDYEQYF. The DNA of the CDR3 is TGTGCCAGCTCACCCGTAAAGGACTACGAGCAGTACTTC.

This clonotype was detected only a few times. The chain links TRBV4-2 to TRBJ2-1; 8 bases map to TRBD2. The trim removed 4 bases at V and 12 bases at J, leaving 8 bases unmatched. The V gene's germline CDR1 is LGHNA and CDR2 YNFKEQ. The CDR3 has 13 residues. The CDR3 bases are TGTGCCAGCAGCCCGGGGGGACTAGGCCGGCAGTTCTTC. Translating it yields CASSPGGLGRQFF.

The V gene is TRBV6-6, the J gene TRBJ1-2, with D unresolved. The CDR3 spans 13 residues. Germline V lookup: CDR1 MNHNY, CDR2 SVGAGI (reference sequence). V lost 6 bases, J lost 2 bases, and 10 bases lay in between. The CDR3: CASRTQKNYGYTF. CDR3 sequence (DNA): TGTGCCAGCAGGACACAGAAGAACTATGGCTACACCTTC.

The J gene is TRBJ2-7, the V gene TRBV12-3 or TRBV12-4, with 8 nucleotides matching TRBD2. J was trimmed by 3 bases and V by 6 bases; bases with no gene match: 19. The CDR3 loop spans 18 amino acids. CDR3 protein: CASSMGSRGGPGVYEQYF. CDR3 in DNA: TGTGCCAGCAGCATGGGGAGTCGGGGGGGACCTGGAGTCTACGAGCAGTACTTC.

CDR3 DNA sequence: TGCGCCAGCAGGGGAAGCGAGGGCTATGGCTACACCTTC. Its protein product is CASRGSEGYGYTF. The gene calls are TRBV5-1 and TRBJ1-2; no clear D gene. CDR1 and CDR2 (germline): SGHRS, YFSETQ. This CDR3 is built from 13 residues. The V end lost 5 bases, the J end lost 4 bases, and 12 bases lay between the germline ends.

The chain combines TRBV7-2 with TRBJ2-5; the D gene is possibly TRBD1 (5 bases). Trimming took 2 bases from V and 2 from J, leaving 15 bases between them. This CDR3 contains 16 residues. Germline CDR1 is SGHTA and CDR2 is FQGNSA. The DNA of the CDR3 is TGTGCCAGCAGCTTAACGACTGGGGCAGTTCAAGAGACCCAGTACTTC. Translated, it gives CASSLTTGAVQETQYF.